The T cell receptor beta chain described here comes from a study of shared clonotypes between healthy human individuals. Authors' methods: Because ImmunoSEQ provided only junction sequences with no quality scores, the filtering differed. Here immunoSEQ multiplex PCR was the method, and the copy in TCRdb shows in-frame clones only, minus some. For V, J and clone size, that table is used; D and trimming come from the DNA. The sample carries 2 million to 2.5 million clones, approximately 94% recorded once. It was CD45RO-negative cells, positively selected for CCR7, that made up naive CD8 cells, with terminally differentiated effector memory CD45RA+ cells excluded. This receptor was identified in a man aged 18 to 35 in good health. Sequencing was done on a sample of naive CD8+ T cells sorted from blood.

The CDR3 reads CASSMGGRNTEAFF. Here the CDR3 DNA reads TGTGCCAGTAGTATGGGTGGGAGGAACACTGAAGCTTTCTTT. The chain links TRBV19 to TRBJ1-1; no definite D call. The CDR3 is made up of 14 amino acids. The germline CDR1 and CDR2 sequences are LNHDA and SQIVND (reference sequence). Trimming took off 3 bases at V and 1 base at J, with 9 bases between the two ends.